The sample holds one count of the clone carrying this T cell receptor beta chain. Its antigen is not known. Between the trimmed V and J ends, which lost 3 bases and 2 bases, there was a span of 17 bases. The CDR3 is 16 residues long. Germline assignment: CDR1 SGHRS and CDR2 YFSETQ. The data were taken from a study of cytomegalovirus exposure and HLA in healthy donors. Overall study: Around 80 million unique TCR sequences came from HLA-typed donors in an early release. Study-wide results and limits: Certain sequence variants were highly shared and formed a cluster, and this cluster was likely a sequencing artifact. With high specificity and sensitivity, the classifier reportedly diagnosed cytomegalovirus status. CMV serostatus was the sole immune exposure data available.

PCR primers comprised 60 Vbeta and 13 Jbeta primers. TCRdb's table, derived via immunoSEQ multiplex PCR, lists solely in-frame clones and lacks some. The table has some 90,000 clones, roughly 74% seen once; the top ten hold roughly 13%. Material for sequencing was PBMCs. This clonotype was sampled from a woman in her 70s in good health and CMV-seropositive. The rearrangement joins TRBV5-1 to TRBJ2-5; D is possibly TRBD1 (6 bases). The CDR3 spells CASSSTGFGLQETQYF. The CDR3 DNA reads TGCGCCAGCAGCTCGACAGGTTTTGGGCTACAAGAGACCCAGTACTTC.